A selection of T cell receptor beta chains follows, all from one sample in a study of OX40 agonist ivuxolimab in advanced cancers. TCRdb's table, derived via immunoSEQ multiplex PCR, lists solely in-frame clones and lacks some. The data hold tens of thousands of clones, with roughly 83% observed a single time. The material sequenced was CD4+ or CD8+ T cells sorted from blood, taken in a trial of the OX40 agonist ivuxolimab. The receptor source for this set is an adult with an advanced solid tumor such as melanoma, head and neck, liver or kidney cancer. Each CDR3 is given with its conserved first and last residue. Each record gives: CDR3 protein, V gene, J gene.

CDR3 protein: CASSSSLGQRVFDTQYF
V gene: TRBV5-1
J gene: TRBJ2-3

CDR3 protein: CASSSTRRGSGNTIYF
V gene: TRBV6-5
J gene: TRBJ1-3

CDR3 protein: CASTGQGRHGYTF
V gene: TRBV5-1
J gene: TRBJ1-2

CDR3 protein: CASSDFRSGGEDTQYF
V gene: TRBV2
J gene: TRBJ2-3

CDR3 protein: CASSFRGSGKEYF
V gene: TRBV28
J gene: TRBJ2-7

CDR3 protein: CASSDPLAGGPFGATDTQYF
V gene: TRBV5-1
J gene: TRBJ2-3

CDR3 protein: CASSLARDRVSYEQYF
V gene: TRBV5-4
J gene: TRBJ2-7

CDR3 protein: CASSARQISNQPQHF
V gene: TRBV6-5
J gene: TRBJ1-5

CDR3 protein: CASSDTGGPLGGELFF
V gene: TRBV2
J gene: TRBJ2-2

CDR3 protein: CASSIGSVRNYGYTF
V gene: TRBV19
J gene: TRBJ1-2

CDR3 protein: CASSLTGMGEQFF
V gene: TRBV5-8
J gene: TRBJ2-1

CDR3 protein: CASSDGPLGNQPQHF
V gene: TRBV6-1
J gene: TRBJ1-5

CDR3 protein: CASSYRRIQETQYF
V gene: TRBV6-5
J gene: TRBJ2-5

CDR3 protein: CASSPGMYQETQYF
V gene: TRBV7-9
J gene: TRBJ2-5